Listed below are T cell receptor beta chains from one sample, sequenced in a study of blood T cell repertoires in COVID-19. Assay used: immunoSEQ multiplex PCR; TCRdb lists only in-frame clones, some missing. Counted here are 200,000 to 250,000 clones, 80% to 90% occurring once; the ten biggest clones make up approximately 2.6%. Specimen: peripheral blood. The receptors stem from a young man with COVID-19, enrolled during active disease. Both conserved end residues are part of each CDR3. D genes are given only for firm matches. Not all rows give a size; the values are once, few, many and, for expanded clones, a class.

j_call: TRBJ2-7; v_call: TRBV6-6; d_call: TRBD1; clone_size: NA; cdr3_aa: CASANPGGHSYEQYF; cdr3_nt: TGTGCCAGCGCCAACCCAGGGGGCCACTCCTACGAGCAGTACTTC
j_call: TRBJ2-2; v_call: TRBV7-2; d_call: NA; clone_size: NA; cdr3_aa: CASSREEPGVLFF; cdr3_nt: TGTGCCAGCAGCAGAGAGGAACCGGGAGTGCTGTTTTTT
j_call: TRBJ2-7; v_call: TRBV3-1/TRBV3-2; d_call: TRBD2; clone_size: NA; cdr3_aa: CASSQREGAYEQYF; cdr3_nt: TGTGCCAGCAGCCAACGGGAGGGGGCCTACGAGCAGTACTTC
j_call: TRBJ2-1; v_call: TRBV4-3; d_call: TRBD2; clone_size: NA; cdr3_aa: CASSQLAGYNEQFF; cdr3_nt: TGCGCCAGCAGCCAACTAGCGGGGTACAATGAGCAGTTCTTC
j_call: TRBJ2-7; v_call: TRBV11-1; d_call: NA; clone_size: NA; cdr3_aa: CASSLYKDRENEQYF; cdr3_nt: TGTGCCAGCAGCTTATATAAGGACAGAGAGAACGAGCAGTACTTC
j_call: TRBJ2-2; v_call: TRBV9; d_call: TRBD2; clone_size: NA; cdr3_aa: CASSVAPSGGATGELFF; cdr3_nt: TGTGCCAGCAGCGTAGCCCCTAGCGGGGGGGCAACCGGGGAGCTGTTTTTT
j_call: TRBJ2-5; v_call: TRBV2; d_call: TRBD1; clone_size: NA; cdr3_aa: CASSSDRGRQETQYF; cdr3_nt: TGTGCCAGCAGTAGCGACAGGGGCCGCCAAGAGACCCAGTACTTC
j_call: TRBJ1-2; v_call: TRBV6-5; d_call: NA; clone_size: NA; cdr3_aa: CASRSGTLSNYGYTF; cdr3_nt: TGTGCCAGCAGATCCGGGACACTGTCTAACTATGGCTACACCTTC
j_call: TRBJ2-3; v_call: TRBV25-1; d_call: TRBD2; clone_size: NA; cdr3_aa: CASSAKPSGSGTDTQYF; cdr3_nt: TGTGCCAGCAGTGCTAAACCTAGCGGGAGTGGCACAGATACGCAGTATTTT
j_call: TRBJ1-1; v_call: TRBV12-5; d_call: TRBD1; clone_size: NA; cdr3_aa: CASVRTGGVATEAFF; cdr3_nt: TGTGCTAGTGTTAGGACAGGGGGCGTAGCGACTGAAGCTTTCTTT
j_call: TRBJ2-3; v_call: TRBV4-3; d_call: NA; clone_size: once; cdr3_aa: CASSQDSRGSDTQYF; cdr3_nt: TGCGCCAGCAGCCAAGATTCCAGGGGCTCAGATACGCAGTATTTT
j_call: TRBJ2-1; v_call: TRBV7-2; d_call: TRBD2; clone_size: NA; cdr3_aa: CASSSVLAGGNEQFF; cdr3_nt: TGTGCCAGCAGCTCTGTCCTAGCGGGAGGGAATGAGCAGTTCTTC
j_call: TRBJ2-1; v_call: TRBV5-6; d_call: NA; clone_size: NA; cdr3_aa: CASSPSPSYNEQFF; cdr3_nt: TGTGCCAGCAGCCCGAGCCCCTCCTACAATGAGCAGTTCTTC
j_call: TRBJ2-1; v_call: TRBV5-1; d_call: TRBD2; clone_size: NA; cdr3_aa: CASSLEVAGAYNEQFF; cdr3_nt: TGCGCCAGCAGCTTGGAGGTAGCGGGAGCCTACAATGAGCAGTTCTTC
j_call: TRBJ2-4; v_call: TRBV30; d_call: NA; clone_size: NA; cdr3_aa: CAWSEGLSAKNIQYF; cdr3_nt: TGTGCCTGGAGTGAGGGGCTCTCAGCCAAAAACATTCAGTACTTC
j_call: TRBJ1-1; v_call: TRBV29-1; d_call: NA; clone_size: NA; cdr3_aa: CSVHRNTEAFF; cdr3_nt: TGCAGCGTGCACAGGAACACTGAAGCTTTCTTT
j_call: TRBJ2-3; v_call: TRBV9; d_call: TRBD2; clone_size: NA; cdr3_aa: CASSVGMSGGHSDTQYF; cdr3_nt: TGTGCCAGCAGCGTAGGAATGTCGGGGGGGCACTCAGATACGCAGTATTTT
j_call: TRBJ2-2; v_call: TRBV7-2; d_call: TRBD1; clone_size: few; cdr3_aa: CASSPPGQGWAGELFF; cdr3_nt: TGTGCCAGCAGCCCCCCGGGACAGGGTTGGGCCGGGGAGCTGTTTTTT
j_call: TRBJ2-2; v_call: TRBV2; d_call: NA; clone_size: NA; cdr3_aa: CASTQSGNTGELFF; cdr3_nt: TGTGCCAGCACCCAAAGCGGGAACACCGGGGAGCTGTTTTTT
j_call: TRBJ1-1; v_call: TRBV7-8; d_call: TRBD1; clone_size: NA; cdr3_aa: CASSSGQGSAEAFF; cdr3_nt: TGTGCCAGCAGCTCGGGACAGGGGAGCGCTGAAGCTTTCTTT